This TCR beta chain was sequenced for a study of T cell responses to AZD1222 COVID-19 vaccine. Study-wide findings and caveats: Spike was spanned by vaccine-associated CD4 TCRs, which were dominant at 160-218 and 743-854. At baseline, seropositivity was found in only six or seven AZD1222 recipients. It was only after the peak T cell response that any repertoires were sampled. Two doses of AZD1222 preceded a rise in Spike-specific TCR breadth and depth.

This clone was recorded once. Its matching antigen is unknown. Germline CDR1 SGHTA, CDR2 FQGNSA. Trimming cost V 1 base and J 1 base, with 10 bases left between them. The CDR3 has 15 amino acids. The method was immunoSEQ multiplex PCR; TCRdb's version includes in-frame clones alone and lacks a portion of them. The repertoire includes 75,000 to 90,000 clones, roughly nine tenths of them detected once, and roughly 5.1% sits in the top ten. The sequence was collected from an adult who received the AZD1222 COVID-19 vaccine. Sample: peripheral blood, taken 28 days after the second AZD1222 dose. The rearrangement joins TRBV7-2 to TRBJ2-5; D is possibly TRBD1 or TRBD2 (5 bases each). CDR3 nucleotides: TGTGCCAGCAGCTTAGAGGGGCGGGCCCAAGAGACCCAGTACTTC. Translating it yields CASSLEGRAQETQYF.